The TCR beta chain under discussion was sequenced for a study of T cells in women clearing cervical HPV infection. Sequencing used immunoSEQ multiplex PCR; TCRdb keeps in-frame clones, though not all of them. The repertoire shows tens of thousands of clones; the top ten hold about 40%. As to this clone: The CDR3 end falls 3 residues outside the read, so it is completed with the germline J gene.

CDR1 and CDR2 (germline): MNHEY, SVGEGT. V lost 6 bases and J lost 2; bases outside the gene matches: 11. The CDR3 is 17 residues long. The sample taken for sequencing was blood buffy coat. The chain joins TRBV6-2 or TRBV6-3 to TRBJ2-1, with 9 bases identical to TRBD1. This receptor was obtained from a woman aged 18-70 years with a cervical HPV16 infection that either progressed to CIN3+ or cleared (not recorded which). The CDR3 loop reads CASRRTGDTGTYNEQFF. The covered CDR3 bases are TGTGCCAGCAGAAGGACAGGGGATACAGGAACCTACAATGAG.